A single sample is the source of the 22 T cell receptor beta chains below, sequenced in a study of identical twins. TCRdb processed the 5' RACE reads anew with MiXCR; each CDR3 protein has one entry. The sample shows more than 600,000 distinct CDR3 sequences, about 18% of them seen only once. The data also belong to a second study, concerning T cells expressing NK-cell markers.

The sequenced sample was PBMCs. These TCRs come from a woman aged 18-29 years in good health.

The chain uses TRBV11-3 and TRBJ2-7, with D hard to call. This CDR3 spans 14 amino acids. The V gene's germline CDR1 is SGHNT and CDR2 YENEEA. The V end was cut by 1 base, the J end by 2 bases, with 9 bases between. CDR3 nucleotides: TGTGCCAGCAGCTTAGCTGTCACAGCCTACGAGCAGTACTTC. It encodes CASSLAVTAYEQYF.

This clonotype was seen just once. The rearrangement links TRBV10-3 to TRBJ2-1; TRBD2 is a possible D gene (5 bases). The CDR3 is made up of 15 amino acids. Trimming took 5 bases from V and 4 from J, leaving 15 bases between them. Germline V gene data show CDR1 as ENHRY and CDR2 as SYGVKD. The CDR3 coding sequence is TGTGCCATCAGTTCCTCGGGGTCCTCATACAATGAGCAGTTCTTC. Translation gives CAISSSGSSYNEQFF.

This clonotype showed up just a few times. The chain carries TRBV5-1 and TRBJ2-5; 14 nucleotides agree with TRBD2. This CDR3 spans 16 amino acids. The V segment lost 4 bases and the J segment 5 bases; nucleotides outside the gene matches: 7. CDR1 and CDR2 from the germline V gene are SGHRS and YFSETQ. CDR3 DNA sequence: TGCGCCAGCAGCCGTGGACTAGCGGGAGGAAGGGAGACCCAGTACTTC. Protein sequence: CASSRGLAGGRETQYF.

This clonotype was counted a few times. V and J are TRBV5-6 and TRBJ2-1; D is ambiguous. The CDR3 consists of 13 residues. The V end lost 4 bases, the J end lost 10 bases, and 15 bases lay between the germline ends. Germline V gene data show CDR1 as SGHDT and CDR2 as YYEEEE. CDR3 bases: TGTGCCAGCAGCCCGGTGTCCTCCGGGGAGCAGTTCTTC. Encoded protein: CASSPVSSGEQFF. The full variable domain, with the rest looked up from reference TRBV5-6 and TRBJ2-1, is DAGVTQSPTHLIKTRGQQVTLRCSPKSGHDTVSWYQQALGQGPQFIFQYYEEEERQRGNFPDRFSGHQFPNYSSELNVNALLLGDSALYLCASSPVSSGEQFFGPGTRLTVL.

This clonotype was picked up a small number of times. The J gene is TRBJ1-2, the V gene TRBV11-1, with D possibly matching TRBD1 (5 bases). This CDR3 spans 18 amino acids. V lost 5 bases and J lost 4, with 26 bases in between. Germline CDR1 and CDR2: SGHAT and FQDESV (reference sequence). The CDR3 region is CASSHIGGTSKTIYGYTF. In nucleotides, the CDR3 is TGTGCCAGCAGCCATATAGGCGGGACGTCAAAAACCATCTATGGCTACACCTTC.

The DNA for the CDR3 is TGCGCCAGCAGCTTCAGGACAGGGGAAAGGTCCTATAATTCACCCCTCCACTTT. Translation gives CASSFRTGERSYNSPLHF. The chain employs TRBV5-1 and TRBJ1-6; TRBD1 matches 9 bases. The length of the CDR3 is 18 residues. Germline V gives CDR1 SGHRS, CDR2 YFSETQ. V was pared by 2 bases and J by 1 base, with 7 bases of the junction left unmatched. Full variable domain (missing parts from reference TRBV5-1 and TRBJ1-6): KAGVTQTPRYLIKTRGQQVTLSCSPISGHRSVSWYQQTPGQGLQFLFEYFSETQRNKGNFPGRFSGRQFSNSRSEMNVSTLELGDSALYLCASSFRTGERSYNSPLHFGNGTRLTVT.

The chain links TRBV12-3 or TRBV12-4 to TRBJ1-2; D not resolved. The CDR3 runs to 13 residues. V shed 7 bases and J shed 7 bases, with 16 bases lying between them. CDR3 DNA: TGTGCCAGCACCAATTTGGGGAGGTTTGGCTACACCTTC. Encoded protein: CASTNLGRFGYTF.

This clonotype was seen only once. The rearrangement uses TRBV9 and TRBJ2-2; 12 nucleotides match TRBD2. Germline V gene lookup returns CDR1 SGDLS and CDR2 YYNGEE. CDR3 length: 17 residues. Losses at the gene ends were 0 bases for V and 2 bases for J; bases not matched to a gene: 2. The CDR3, as DNA: TGTGCCAGCAGCGTAGGACTAGCGGGAGCCAACACCGGGGAGCTGTTTTTT. This encodes CASSVGLAGANTGELFF.

This clonotype was recorded a few times. The chain links TRBV18 to TRBJ2-7, with a weak D call TRBD1 (5 bases). The germline V gene has CDR1 KGHSH and CDR2 LQKENI. V gave up 2 bases and J gave up 2 bases, with 10 bases separating them. The CDR3 runs 14 residues. The CDR3 sequence is CASSPAGPTYEQYF. CDR3 sequence (DNA): TGTGCCAGCTCACCAGCAGGGCCCACCTACGAGCAGTACTTC.

The chain combines TRBV12-3 or TRBV12-4 with TRBJ2-2, with D maybe TRBD2 (6 bases). V shed 4 bases and J shed 5 bases, with 20 bases lying between them. The CDR3 length is 17 residues. The CDR3 bases are TGTGCCAGCAGTTCCCAGGTTGCGGGGTGGGGGACCGGGGAGCTGTTTTTT. Protein product: CASSSQVAGWGTGELFF.

The chain is built from TRBV5-1 and TRBJ1-2; D is unclear. The CDR3 runs to 14 residues. V lost 0 bases, J lost 5 bases, and 11 bases lay in between. Germline-derived CDR1 and CDR2 are SGHRS and YFSETQ. The chain's CDR3 is CASSLVTAEYGYTF. DNA for the CDR3: TGCGCCAGCAGCTTGGTAACCGCCGAATATGGCTACACCTTC.

This chain uses TRBV11-2 with TRBJ2-3; a weak D match, TRBD2 (6 bases). Germline loops: CDR1 SGHAT, CDR2 FQNNGV. This CDR3 is 15 amino acids long. V was cut by 6 bases and J by 2 bases, with 15 bases left in between. CDR3 amino acids: CASRPAGFSTDTQYF. CDR3 in DNA: TGTGCCAGCAGACCCGCGGGGTTTTCCACAGATACGCAGTATTTT.

This clonotype was seen a few times. V gene TRBV29-1 combines with J gene TRBJ2-1; a possible D gene is TRBD2 (5 bases). The CDR3 is made up of 14 amino acids. The germline V and J ends were trimmed by 2 bases and 1 base, with 9 bases remaining between them. Germline V gene lookup returns CDR1 SQVTM and CDR2 ANQGSEA. In DNA form, the CDR3 reads TGCAGCGTTGAACGGGGTAAATCCTACAATGAGCAGTTCTTC. Protein sequence: CSVERGKSYNEQFF.

The genes are TRBV7-9 and TRBJ2-4; perhaps TRBD1 as D (5 bases). With 2 bases removed from V and 7 bases from J, the gap between germline ends came to 21 bases. The CDR3 consists of 17 residues. Germline V lookup: CDR1 SEHNR, CDR2 FQNEAQ (reference sequence). For the CDR3, the DNA is TGTGCCAGCAGCTTACCCCCCCGGGCAGGGAATCTGAACATTCAGTACTTC. It translates to CASSLPPRAGNLNIQYF.

The chain couples TRBV20-1 to TRBJ2-1; possible D gene TRBD2, 5 bases. The V gene lost 4 bases and the J gene lost 0 bases, with 13 bases spanning the gap. Germline lookup yields CDR1 DFQATT and CDR2 SNEGSKA (reference sequence). This CDR3 comprises 15 residues. The CDR3 DNA follows: TGCAGTGCTATGAGCGGTATGAGCTCCTACAATGAGCAGTTCTTC. Protein sequence: CSAMSGMSSYNEQFF.

As DNA, the CDR3 is TGTGCCAGCAGTGGACAGGCCCTTTCAGATACGCAGTATTTT. Translating it yields CASSGQALSDTQYF. The genes are TRBV2 and TRBJ2-3; a weak D match, TRBD1 (6 bases). The CDR3 covers 14 residues. The V and J ends lost 4 bases and 4 bases respectively, with 12 bases between them. Germline-derived CDR1 and CDR2 are SNHLY and FYNNEI.

The chain links TRBV7-3 to TRBJ1-5; D is possibly TRBD1 (5 bases). Germline V gene sequence: CDR1 SGHTA, CDR2 FQGTGA. This CDR3 has 13 amino acids. V was pared by 5 bases and J by 7 bases, with 12 bases between. CDR3 bases: TGTGCCAGCAGCCCGGGACGGGGACAGCCCCAGCATTTT. Translating gives CASSPGRGQPQHF. Variable domain in full (rest from reference TRBV7-3 and TRBJ1-5): GAGVSQTPSNKVTEKGKYVELRCDPISGHTALYWYRQSLGQGPEFLIYFQGTGAADDSGLPNDRFFAVRPEGSVSTLKIQRTERGDSAVYLCASSPGRGQPQHFGDGTRLSIL.

CDR3 sequence: CASSGAGGGDEQFF. Written as DNA, the CDR3 is TGTGCCAGCAGCGGGGCGGGAGGAGGCGATGAGCAGTTCTTC. The chain uses TRBV7-9 and TRBJ2-1; TRBD2 matches at 8 bases. Germline V gives CDR1 SEHNR, CDR2 FQNEAQ (reference sequence). The J segment lost 8 bases and the V segment lost 5 bases, leaving 8 bases of the junction unmatched. The CDR3 extends over 14 amino acids.

This chain uses TRBV10-3 with TRBJ1-5; 10 nucleotides agree with TRBD1. V shed 5 bases, J shed 6 bases, and the junction held 4 bases outside the gene matches. The CDR3 covers 14 residues. From germline, CDR1 is ENHRY and CDR2 SYGVKD. The CDR3 coding sequence is TGTGCCATCAGTAAGACAGGGGGCGGTCAGCCCCAGCATTTT. Its translation is CAISKTGGGQPQHF.

This clonotype was seen a few times. The rearrangement links TRBV6-2 or TRBV6-3 to TRBJ2-1; TRBD2 agrees at 9 bases. V trimming: 0 bases; J trimming: 0 bases; junction bases outside the gene matches: 12. CDR1 is MNHEY, CDR2 SVGEGT, per germline. The CDR3 runs 20 residues. The CDR3 loop reads CASSYSYGASGTRSYNEQFF. The CDR3 DNA follows: TGTGCCAGCAGTTACTCGTATGGGGCTAGCGGGACCCGCTCCTACAATGAGCAGTTCTTC.

This clonotype was recorded a few times. The V gene is TRBV6-5, the J gene TRBJ2-3; no definite D call. Trimming shortened V by 0 bases and J by 4 bases, and 8 bases separated the two germline ends. CDR1 is MNHEY and CDR2 is SVGAGI in the germline V gene. The CDR3 contains 14 residues. The DNA for the CDR3 is TGTGCCAGCAGTTACTCGAGCCGAGCAGATACGCAGTATTTT. This gives the protein CASSYSSRADTQYF.

This clonotype was seen a few times. The CDR3 loop is CASSSRVAENNEQFF. In nucleotides, the CDR3 is TGTGCCAGCAGCTCCCGAGTCGCGGAAAACAATGAGCAGTTCTTC. The chain couples TRBV7-2 to TRBJ2-1; no clear D gene. V lost 4 bases and J lost 5, with 15 bases in between. This CDR3 is built from 15 residues. In germline, CDR1 is SGHTA, CDR2 FQGNSA.